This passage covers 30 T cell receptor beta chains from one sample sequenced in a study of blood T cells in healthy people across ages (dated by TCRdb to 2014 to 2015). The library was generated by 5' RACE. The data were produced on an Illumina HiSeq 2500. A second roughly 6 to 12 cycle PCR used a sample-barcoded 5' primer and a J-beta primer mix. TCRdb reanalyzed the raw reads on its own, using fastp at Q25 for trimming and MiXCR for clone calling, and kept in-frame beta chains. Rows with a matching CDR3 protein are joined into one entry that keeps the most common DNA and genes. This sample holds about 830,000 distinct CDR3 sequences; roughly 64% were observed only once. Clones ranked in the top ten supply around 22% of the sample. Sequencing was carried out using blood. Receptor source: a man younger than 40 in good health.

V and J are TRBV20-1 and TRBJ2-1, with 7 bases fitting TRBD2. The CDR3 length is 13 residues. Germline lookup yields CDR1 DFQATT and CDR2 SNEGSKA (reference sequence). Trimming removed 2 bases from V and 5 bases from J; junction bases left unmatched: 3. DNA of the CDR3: TGCAGTGCTAGACCCGCGGGGGACAATGAGCAGTTCTTC. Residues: CSARPAGDNEQFF.

CDR3 in amino acids: CASSLPSPSRRNYGYTF. Here the CDR3 DNA reads TGTGCCAGCAGCTTGCCCTCCCCGAGCCGGAGAAACTATGGCTACACCTTC. J is TRBJ1-2 and V is TRBV5-8; no clear D gene. The length of the CDR3 is 17 residues. Per germline, CDR1 SGHTS and CDR2 YDEGEE. V lost 1 base and J 2 bases, leaving 18 bases between the germline ends.

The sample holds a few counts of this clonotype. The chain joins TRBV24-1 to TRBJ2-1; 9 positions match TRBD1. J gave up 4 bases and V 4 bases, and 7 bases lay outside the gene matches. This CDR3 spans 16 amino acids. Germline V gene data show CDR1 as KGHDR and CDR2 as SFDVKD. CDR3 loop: CATSDSDRGGYNEQFF. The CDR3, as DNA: TGTGCCACCAGTGACTCCGACAGGGGGGGGTACAATGAGCAGTTCTTC.

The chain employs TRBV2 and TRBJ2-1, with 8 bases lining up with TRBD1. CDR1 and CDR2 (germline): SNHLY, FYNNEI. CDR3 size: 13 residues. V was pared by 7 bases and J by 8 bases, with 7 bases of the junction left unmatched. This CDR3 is CASTRQGYDEQFF. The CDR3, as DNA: TGTGCCAGCACGAGACAGGGGTACGATGAGCAGTTCTTC.

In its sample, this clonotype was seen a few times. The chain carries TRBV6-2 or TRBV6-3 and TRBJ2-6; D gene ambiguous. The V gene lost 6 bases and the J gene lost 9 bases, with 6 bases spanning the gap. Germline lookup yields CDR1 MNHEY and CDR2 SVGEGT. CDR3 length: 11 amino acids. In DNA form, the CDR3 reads TGTGCCAGCAGCCGCTACAACGTCCTGACTTTC. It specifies CASSRYNVLTF.

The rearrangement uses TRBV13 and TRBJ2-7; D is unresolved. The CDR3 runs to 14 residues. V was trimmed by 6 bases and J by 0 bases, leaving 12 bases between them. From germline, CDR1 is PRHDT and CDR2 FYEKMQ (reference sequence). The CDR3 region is CASRFGPNSYEQYF. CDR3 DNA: TGTGCCAGCAGGTTCGGCCCAAACTCCTACGAGCAGTACTTC. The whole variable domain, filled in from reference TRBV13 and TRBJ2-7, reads AAGVIQSPRHLIKEKRETATLKCYPIPRHDTVYWYQQGPGQDPQFLISFYEKMQSDKGSIPDRFSAQQFSDYHSELNMSSLELGDSALYFCASRFGPNSYEQYFGPGTRLTVT.

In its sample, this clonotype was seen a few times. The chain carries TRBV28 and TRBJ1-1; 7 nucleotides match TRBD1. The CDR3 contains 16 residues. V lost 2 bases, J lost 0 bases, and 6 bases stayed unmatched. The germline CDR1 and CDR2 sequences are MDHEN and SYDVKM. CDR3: CASSLTGQFMNTEAFF. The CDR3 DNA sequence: TGTGCCAGCAGTTTAACGGGACAGTTCATGAACACTGAAGCTTTCTTT.

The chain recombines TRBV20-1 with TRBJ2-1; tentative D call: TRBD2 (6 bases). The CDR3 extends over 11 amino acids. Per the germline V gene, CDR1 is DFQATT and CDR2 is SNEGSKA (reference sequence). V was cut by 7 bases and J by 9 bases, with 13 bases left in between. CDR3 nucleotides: TGCAGTGGGGTGTTGCGGGGTGAGCAGTTCTTC. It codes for CSGVLRGEQFF.

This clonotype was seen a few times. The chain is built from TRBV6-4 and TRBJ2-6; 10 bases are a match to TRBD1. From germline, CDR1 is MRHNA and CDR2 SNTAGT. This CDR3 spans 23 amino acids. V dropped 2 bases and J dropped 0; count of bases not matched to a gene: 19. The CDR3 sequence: CASSDETGTGDPPNLSGANVLTF. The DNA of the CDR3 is TGTGCCAGCAGTGACGAAACCGGGACAGGGGACCCACCCAACCTCTCTGGGGCCAACGTCCTGACTTTC.

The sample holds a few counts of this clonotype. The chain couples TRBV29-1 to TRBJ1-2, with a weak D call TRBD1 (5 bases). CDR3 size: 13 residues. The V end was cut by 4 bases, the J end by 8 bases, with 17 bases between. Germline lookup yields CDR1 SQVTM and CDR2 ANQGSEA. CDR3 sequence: CSVGVEGDEGYTF. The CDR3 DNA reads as TGCAGCGTTGGAGTGGAAGGGGATGAAGGCTACACCTTC. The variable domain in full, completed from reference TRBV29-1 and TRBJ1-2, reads SAVISQKPSRDICQRGTSLTIQCQVDSQVTMMFWYRQQPGQSLTLIATANQGSEATYESGFVIDKFPISRPNLTFSTLTVSNMSPEDSSIYLCSVGVEGDEGYTFGSGTRLTVV.

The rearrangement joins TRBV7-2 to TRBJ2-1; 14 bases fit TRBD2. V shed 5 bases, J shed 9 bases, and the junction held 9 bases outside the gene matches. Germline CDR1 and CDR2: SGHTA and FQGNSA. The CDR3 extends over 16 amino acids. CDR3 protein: CASSAAGTSGGVEQFF. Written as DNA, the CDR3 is TGTGCCAGCAGCGCCGCCGGGACTAGCGGGGGAGTTGAGCAGTTCTTC.

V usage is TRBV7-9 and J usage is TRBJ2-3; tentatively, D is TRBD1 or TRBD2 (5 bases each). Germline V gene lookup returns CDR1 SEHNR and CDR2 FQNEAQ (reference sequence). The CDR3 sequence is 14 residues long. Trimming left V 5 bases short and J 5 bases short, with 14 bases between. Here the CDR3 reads CASSTTAGGDTQYF. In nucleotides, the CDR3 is TGTGCCAGCAGCACGACAGCTGGGGGAGATACGCAGTATTTT.

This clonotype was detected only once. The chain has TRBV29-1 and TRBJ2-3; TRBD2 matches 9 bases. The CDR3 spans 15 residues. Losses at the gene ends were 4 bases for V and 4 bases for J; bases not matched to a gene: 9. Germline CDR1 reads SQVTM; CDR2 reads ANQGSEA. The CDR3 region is CSVAGREGNADTQYF. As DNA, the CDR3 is TGCAGCGTTGCTGGGCGGGAGGGTAACGCAGATACGCAGTATTTT.

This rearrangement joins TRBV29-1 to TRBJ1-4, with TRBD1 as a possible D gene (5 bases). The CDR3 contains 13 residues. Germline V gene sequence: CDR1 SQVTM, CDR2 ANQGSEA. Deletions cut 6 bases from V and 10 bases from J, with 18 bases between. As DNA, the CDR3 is TGCAGCGTCCTACAGGAAGAGGGGTCAAAACTGTTTTTT. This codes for CSVLQEEGSKLFF.

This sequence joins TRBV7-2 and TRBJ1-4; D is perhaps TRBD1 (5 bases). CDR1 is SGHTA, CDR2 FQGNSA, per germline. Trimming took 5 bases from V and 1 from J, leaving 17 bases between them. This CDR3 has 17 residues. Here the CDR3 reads CASSLPWLGETNEKLFF. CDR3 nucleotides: TGTGCCAGCAGCCTCCCTTGGTTGGGGGAAACTAATGAAAAACTGTTTTTT.

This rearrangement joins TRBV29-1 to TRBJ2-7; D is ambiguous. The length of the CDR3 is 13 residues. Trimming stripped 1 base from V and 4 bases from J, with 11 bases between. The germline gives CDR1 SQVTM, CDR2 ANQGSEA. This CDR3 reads CSVEGRKDYEQYF. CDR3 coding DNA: TGCAGCGTTGAAGGAAGGAAGGATTACGAGCAGTACTTC.

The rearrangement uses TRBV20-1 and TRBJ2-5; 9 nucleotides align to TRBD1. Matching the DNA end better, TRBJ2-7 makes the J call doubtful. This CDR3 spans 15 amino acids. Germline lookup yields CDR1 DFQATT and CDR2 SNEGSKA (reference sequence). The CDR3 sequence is CSARDLDRGPYEQYF. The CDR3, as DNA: TGCAGTGCTAGAGATCTGGACAGGGGACCCTACGAGCAGTACTTC.

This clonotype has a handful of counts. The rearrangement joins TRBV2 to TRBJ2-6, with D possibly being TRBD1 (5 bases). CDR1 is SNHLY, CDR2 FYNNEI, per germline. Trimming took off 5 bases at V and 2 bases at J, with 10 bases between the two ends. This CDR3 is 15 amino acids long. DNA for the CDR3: TGTGCCAGCAGTATCCAGGGAACTGGGGCCAACGTCCTGACTTTC. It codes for CASSIQGTGANVLTF.

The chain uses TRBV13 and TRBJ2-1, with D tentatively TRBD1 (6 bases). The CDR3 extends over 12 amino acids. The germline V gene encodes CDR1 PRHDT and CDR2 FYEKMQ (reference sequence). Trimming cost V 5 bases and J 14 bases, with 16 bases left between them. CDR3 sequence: CASSRTGSLEFF. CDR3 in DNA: TGTGCCAGCAGCCGTACAGGGAGCTTAGAGTTCTTC.

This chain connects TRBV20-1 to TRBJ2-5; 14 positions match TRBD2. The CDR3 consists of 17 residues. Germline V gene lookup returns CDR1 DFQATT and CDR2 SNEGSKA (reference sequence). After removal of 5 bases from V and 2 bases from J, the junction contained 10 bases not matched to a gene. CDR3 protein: CSASDSGLAGGQETQYF. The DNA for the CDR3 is TGCAGTGCTTCCGACTCAGGACTAGCGGGGGGACAAGAGACCCAGTACTTC.

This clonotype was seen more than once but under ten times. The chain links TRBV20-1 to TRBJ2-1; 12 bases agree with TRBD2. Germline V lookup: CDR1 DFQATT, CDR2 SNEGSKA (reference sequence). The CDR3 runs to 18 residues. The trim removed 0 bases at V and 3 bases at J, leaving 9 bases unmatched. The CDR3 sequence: CSARDSPSGRANYNEQFF. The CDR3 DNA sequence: TGCAGTGCTAGAGATAGCCCTAGCGGGAGGGCGAACTACAATGAGCAGTTCTTC.

The CDR3 coding sequence is TGTGCCAGTAACACAGGGGCGTACTATGGCTACACCTTC. Translation: CASNTGAYYGYTF. The V and J genes are TRBV19 and TRBJ1-2; TRBD1 aligns across 7 bases. CDR3 size: 13 residues. Germline V gene sequence: CDR1 LNHDA, CDR2 SQIVND (reference sequence). The J segment lost 3 bases and the V segment lost 7 bases, leaving 5 bases of the junction unmatched.

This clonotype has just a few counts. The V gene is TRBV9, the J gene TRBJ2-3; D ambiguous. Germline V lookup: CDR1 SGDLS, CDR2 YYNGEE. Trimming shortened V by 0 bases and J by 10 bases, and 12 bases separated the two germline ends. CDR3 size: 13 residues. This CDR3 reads CASSVAGDPSQYF. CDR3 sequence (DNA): TGTGCCAGCAGCGTAGCCGGCGACCCTTCGCAGTATTTT.

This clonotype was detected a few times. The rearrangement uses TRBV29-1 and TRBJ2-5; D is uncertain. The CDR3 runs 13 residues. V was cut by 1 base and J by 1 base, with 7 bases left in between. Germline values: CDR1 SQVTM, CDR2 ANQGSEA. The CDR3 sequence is CSVEAAIQETQYF. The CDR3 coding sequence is TGCAGCGTTGAAGCGGCTATCCAAGAGACCCAGTACTTC.

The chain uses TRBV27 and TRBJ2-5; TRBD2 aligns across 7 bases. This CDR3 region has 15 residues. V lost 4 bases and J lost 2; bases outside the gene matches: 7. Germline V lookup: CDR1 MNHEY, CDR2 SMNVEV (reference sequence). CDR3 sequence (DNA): TGTGCCAGCAGTTCCCTCTCAGCGGGACAAGAGACCCAGTACTTC. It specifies CASSSLSAGQETQYF.

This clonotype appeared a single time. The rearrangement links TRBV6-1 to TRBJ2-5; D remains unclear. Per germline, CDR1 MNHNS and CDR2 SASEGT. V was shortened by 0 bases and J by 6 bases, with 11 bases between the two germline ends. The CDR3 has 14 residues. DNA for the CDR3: TGTGCCAGCAGTGAAGCGCCCAGCGCTCAGACCCAGTACTTC. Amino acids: CASSEAPSAQTQYF.

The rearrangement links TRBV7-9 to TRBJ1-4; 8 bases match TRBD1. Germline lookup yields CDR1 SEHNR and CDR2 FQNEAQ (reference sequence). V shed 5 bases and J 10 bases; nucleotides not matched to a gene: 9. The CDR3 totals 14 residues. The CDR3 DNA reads TGTGCCAGCAGCCGGGGACAGGAGGGAGGAAAACTGTTTTTT. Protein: CASSRGQEGGKLFF.

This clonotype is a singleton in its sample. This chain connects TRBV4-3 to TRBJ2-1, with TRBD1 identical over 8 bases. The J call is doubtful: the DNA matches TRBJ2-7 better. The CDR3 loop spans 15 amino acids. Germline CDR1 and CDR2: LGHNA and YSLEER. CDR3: CASSPGQGYYNEQYF. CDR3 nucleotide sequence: TGCGCCAGCAGCCCCGGACAGGGATACTACAATGAGCAGTACTTC.

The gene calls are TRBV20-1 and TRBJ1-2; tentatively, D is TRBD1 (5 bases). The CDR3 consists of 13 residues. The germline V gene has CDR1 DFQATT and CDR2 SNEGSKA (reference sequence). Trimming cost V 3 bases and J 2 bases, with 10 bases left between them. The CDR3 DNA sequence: TGCAGTGCTAGTCTGGACACCAACTATGGCTACACCTTC. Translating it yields CSASLDTNYGYTF.

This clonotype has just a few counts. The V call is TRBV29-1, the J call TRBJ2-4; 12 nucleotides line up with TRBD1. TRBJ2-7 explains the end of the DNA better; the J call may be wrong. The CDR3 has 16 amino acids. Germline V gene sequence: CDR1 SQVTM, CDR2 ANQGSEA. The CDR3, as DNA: TGCAGCGTTGAGTCCGGGACAGGGGGCCGGGCTTCCGAGCAGTACTTC. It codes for CSVESGTGGRASEQYF.